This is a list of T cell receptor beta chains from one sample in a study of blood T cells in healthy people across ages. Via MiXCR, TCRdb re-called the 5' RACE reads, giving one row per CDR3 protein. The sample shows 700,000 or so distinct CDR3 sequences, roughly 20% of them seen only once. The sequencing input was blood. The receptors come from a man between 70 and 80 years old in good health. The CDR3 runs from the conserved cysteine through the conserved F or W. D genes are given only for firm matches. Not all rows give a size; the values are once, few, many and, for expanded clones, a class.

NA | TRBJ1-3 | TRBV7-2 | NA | CASSLLDRRTIYF | TGTGCCAGCAGCTTATTAGACAGGCGCACCATATATTTT
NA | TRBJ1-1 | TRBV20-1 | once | CSATTRQNTEAFF | TGCAGTGCTACTACCCGACAGAACACTGAAGCTTTCTTT
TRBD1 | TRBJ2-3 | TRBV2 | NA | CASTEGQVWGASTDTQYF | TGTGCCAGCACGGAGGGACAGGTCTGGGGGGCTAGCACAGATACGCAGTATTTT
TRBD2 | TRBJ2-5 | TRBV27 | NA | CASSARTSVETQYF | TGTGCCAGCAGTGCAAGGACTAGCGTTGAGACCCAGTACTTC
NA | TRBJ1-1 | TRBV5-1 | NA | CASSFGTEGGTEAFF | TGCGCCAGCAGTTTTGGGACTGAAGGTGGCACTGAAGCTTTCTTT
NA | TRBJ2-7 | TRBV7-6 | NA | CASSLLGGVDEQYF | TGTGCCAGCAGCTTGCTGGGGGGTGTGGACGAGCAGTACTTC
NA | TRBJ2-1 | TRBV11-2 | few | CASSPEIQGLSSQFF | TGTGCCAGCAGCCCCGAAATCCAAGGACTTTCTTCGCAGTTCTTC
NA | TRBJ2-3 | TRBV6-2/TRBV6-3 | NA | CASVGGTADTQYF | TGTGCCAGTGTCGGGGGTACCGCAGATACGCAGTATTTT
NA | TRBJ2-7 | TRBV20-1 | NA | CSARPPTGRQYEQYF | TGCAGTGCTAGACCCCCCACCGGGCGCCAATACGAGCAGTACTTC
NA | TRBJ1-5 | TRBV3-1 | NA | CASGLGQPQHF | TGTGCCAGCGGACTGGGTCAGCCCCAGCATTTT
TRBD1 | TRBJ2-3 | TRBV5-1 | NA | CASSRTGTASSTDTQYF | TGCGCCAGCAGCAGGACCGGGACAGCGTCGAGCACAGATACGCAGTATTTT